This entry lists 13 T cell receptor beta chains sequenced from one sample in a study of response to subunit inactivated influenza vaccine. Using its own MiXCR run on the RT-PCR reads, TCRdb lists one record per CDR3 protein. The table shows 600,000 to 850,000 distinct CDR3 sequences, with 12% to 15% occurring only once. The sample consisted of PBMCs from blood, taken around 14 days before vaccination. Every receptor here comes from a man aged 50-60 years who received an inactivated influenza vaccine.

V gene TRBV15 combines with J gene TRBJ2-3, with D possibly matching TRBD2 (7 bases). CDR3 length: 16 amino acids. V lost 0 bases, J lost 4 bases, and 14 bases lay in between. The germline gives CDR1 LNHNV, CDR2 YYDKDF (reference sequence). The CDR3 coding sequence is TGTGCCACCAGCAGAGATTACGCGGGGGCATCAGATACGCAGTATTTT. Protein product: CATSRDYAGASDTQYF.

The rearrangement links TRBV21-1 to TRBJ2-2; the table's TRBD1 call for D was not verified on the DNA. TRBV21-1 is designated a pseudogene. The CDR3 consists of 16 residues. The CDR3 loop is CASSKRRGGVTGELFF. CDR3 bases: TGTGCCAGCAGCAAAAGACGGGGGGGCGTCACCGGGGAGCTGTTTTTT.

The chain is built from TRBV4-1 and TRBJ1-2, with 9 bases lining up with TRBD1. V lost 4 bases, J lost 7 bases, and 7 bases stayed unmatched. The CDR3 spans 14 residues. From germline, CDR1 is MGHRA and CDR2 YSYEKL. CDR3 sequence (DNA): TGCGCCAGCAGCCCGACAGGGGGGGTTTTTGGCTACACCTTC. It yields the protein CASSPTGGVFGYTF.

The rearrangement uses TRBV28 and TRBJ2-7; D not certain. Germline V CDR1 and CDR2: MDHEN, SYDVKM. The CDR3 loop spans 14 amino acids. V shed 0 bases and J shed 3 bases, with 9 bases lying between them. DNA for the CDR3: TGTGCCAGCAGTTTATGGCAGGTGGACTACGAGCAGTACTTC. This encodes CASSLWQVDYEQYF.

The sample holds a few counts of this clonotype. This CDR3 is CASSQNDRVGNEKLFF. The CDR3 DNA follows: TGTGCCAGCAGCCAGAACGACAGGGTGGGCAATGAAAAACTGTTTTTT. The V call is TRBV4-2, the J call TRBJ1-4; 7 nucleotides line up with TRBD1. The germline gives CDR1 LGHNA, CDR2 YNFKEQ. This CDR3 comprises 16 residues. J lost 5 bases, V lost 3 bases, and 9 bases had no gene match.

This clonotype was counted a few times. This chain connects TRBV6-4 to TRBJ2-1; weak D call: TRBD2 (6 bases). This CDR3 comprises 13 residues. In germline, CDR1 is MRHNA, CDR2 SNTAGT. V was pared by 8 bases and J by 9 bases, with 17 bases between. The CDR3 DNA sequence: TGTGCCAGCGGTTTTGGAGGGGTGAGTGAGCAGTTCTTC. It specifies CASGFGGVSEQFF.

In its sample, this clonotype was seen a few times. The chain combines TRBV20-1 with TRBJ2-5; D may correspond to TRBD1 or TRBD2 (5 bases each). CDR1 and CDR2 from the germline V gene are DFQATT and SNEGSKA (reference sequence). Trimming left V 0 bases short and J 0 bases short, with 14 bases between. The CDR3 is 16 residues long. Here the CDR3 DNA reads TGCAGTGCTAGAGAATGGGCCAGGGACCACCAAGAGACCCAGTACTTC. Translated, it gives CSAREWARDHQETQYF.

Only a few counts were recorded for this clonotype. V gene TRBV15 combines with J gene TRBJ2-1, with a tentative D call TRBD2 (5 bases). Trimming shortened V by 0 bases and J by 3 bases, and 12 bases separated the two germline ends. This CDR3 spans 16 amino acids. CDR1 LNHNV and CDR2 YYDKDF come from the germline V gene (reference sequence). The CDR3 nucleotides are TGTGCCACCAGCAGAGATCTGGTGGGAGACTACAATGAGCAGTTCTTC. This gives the protein CATSRDLVGDYNEQFF.

This clonotype showed up just a few times. This CDR3 is CASRSTGLEIAQYF. CDR3 nucleotides: TGTGCCAGCAGATCAACGGGACTAGAGATAGCGCAGTACTTC. This sequence joins TRBV28 and TRBJ2-7; 8 bases match TRBD2. Germline assignment: CDR1 MDHEN and CDR2 SYDVKM. The V gene end was trimmed by 6 bases and the J gene end by 9 bases; junction bases not matched to a gene: 13. The CDR3 has 14 residues.

A few counts support this clonotype. CDR3 bases: TGTGCCAGCAGCGCCCCTCCGGAGGGTGGCGGCTACACCTTC. It encodes CASSAPPEGGGYTF. V usage is TRBV9 and J usage is TRBJ1-2, with D unresolved. This CDR3 is built from 14 residues. In germline, CDR1 is SGDLS, CDR2 YYNGEE. V lost 3 bases and J 8 bases, leaving 17 bases between the germline ends.

This clonotype was observed a few times. The chain has TRBV29-1 and TRBJ1-1; TRBD1 is a possible D gene (5 bases). CDR3 length: 12 residues. V dropped 8 bases and J dropped 1 base, with 11 bases sitting between them. Germline values: CDR1 SQVTM, CDR2 ANQGSEA. As DNA, the CDR3 is TGCAGCACACGGGACGGGAACACTGAAGCTTTCTTT. It is translated as CSTRDGNTEAFF.

The V gene is TRBV4-2, the J gene TRBJ2-2, with no clear D. Looked up from germline, CDR1 is LGHNA and CDR2 is YNFKEQ. V shed 0 bases and J shed 1 base, with 12 bases lying between them. CDR3 length: 17 amino acids. The CDR3 DNA is TGTGCCAGCAGCCAAGAGGTTACAGCTCGGAACACCGGGGAGCTGTTTTTT. As protein: CASSQEVTARNTGELFF.

This chain uses TRBV4-2 with TRBJ1-2; 7 positions agree with TRBD1. Trimming cost V 0 bases and J 6 bases; bases outside gene matches: 10. From germline, CDR1 is LGHNA and CDR2 YNFKEQ. CDR3 length: 16 residues. CDR3 residues: CASSQDGQGVVHGYTF. For the CDR3, the DNA is TGTGCCAGCAGCCAAGACGGGCAGGGGGTTGTTCATGGCTACACCTTC.